The T cell receptor (beta chain) described here comes from a study of T cell responses to AZD1222 COVID-19 vaccine. Assay: immunoSEQ multiplex PCR; the TCRdb copy retains only in-frame clones and omits some. Here the sample spans 90,000 to 150,000 clones, roughly 84% being singletons. Trimming pared 4 bases from V and 4 bases from J, leaving 14 bases between. The germline CDR1 and CDR2 sequences are SGHRS and YFSETQ. This CDR3 is 14 amino acids long. This clonotype originated in an adult in good health. The material sequenced was peripheral blood, taken on day 0 of AZD1222 vaccination. The chain links TRBV5-1 to TRBJ1-1; D perhaps matches TRBD1 (6 bases). CDR3 nucleotides: TGCGCCAGCAGCGCCCAGGGGTGGGCCACTGAAGCTTTCTTT. Its translation: CASSAQGWATEAFF.